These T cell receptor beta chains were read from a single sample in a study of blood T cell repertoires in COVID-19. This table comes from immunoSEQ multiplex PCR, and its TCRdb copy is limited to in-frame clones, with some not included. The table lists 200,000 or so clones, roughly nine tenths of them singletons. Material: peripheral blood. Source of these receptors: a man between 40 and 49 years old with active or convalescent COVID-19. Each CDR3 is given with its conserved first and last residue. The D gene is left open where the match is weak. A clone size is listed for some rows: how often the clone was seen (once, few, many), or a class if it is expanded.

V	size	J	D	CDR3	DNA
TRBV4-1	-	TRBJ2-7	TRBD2	CASSQEWCTSGSYEQYF	TGCGCCAGCAGCCAAGAATGGTGCACTAGCGGGAGTTACGAGCAGTACTTC
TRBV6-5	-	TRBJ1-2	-	CAGARVGVGVTF	TGTGCCGGAGCTCGAGTTGGGGTAGGGGTGACCTTC
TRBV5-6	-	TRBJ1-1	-	CASNLLSGVGTEAFF	TGTGCCAGCAACTTACTATCAGGGGTAGGCACTGAAGCTTTCTTT
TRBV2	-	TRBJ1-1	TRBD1	CASSDGTGWAFF	TGTGCCAGCAGTGATGGGACAGGGTGGGCTTTCTTT
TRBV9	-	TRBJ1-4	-	CASSVTPGQINEKLFF	TGTGCCAGCAGCGTAACCCCAGGGCAGATTAATGAAAAACTGTTTTTT
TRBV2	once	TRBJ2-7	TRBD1	CATLQGASNEQYF	TGTGCCACCTTACAGGGGGCGAGTAACGAGCAGTACTTC
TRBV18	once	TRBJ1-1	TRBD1	CASSLDRDTEAFF	TGTGCCAGCTCCCTGGACAGGGACACTGAAGCTTTCTTT
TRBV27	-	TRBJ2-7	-	CASSSNSGAYEQYF	TGTGCCAGCAGTTCCAATTCCGGTGCCTACGAGCAGTACTTC
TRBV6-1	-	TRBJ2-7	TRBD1	CASSFGTETYEQYF	TGTGCCAGCAGTTTCGGGACAGAGACCTACGAGCAGTACTTC
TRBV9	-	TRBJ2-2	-	CASSVEGWQGGELFF	TGTGCCAGCAGCGTAGAGGGGTGGCAGGGAGGGGAGCTGTTTTTT
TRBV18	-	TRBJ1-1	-	CASSLRGLPSEDVF	TGTGCCAGCTCACTTAGGGGACTCCCCTCCGAGGATGTTTTT
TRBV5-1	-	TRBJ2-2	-	CASSRDRLGLNTGELFF	TGCGCCAGCAGCCGAGATCGCCTCGGACTCAACACCGGGGAGCTGTTTTTT
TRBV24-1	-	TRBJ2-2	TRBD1	CATGARHGTGGNTGELFF	TGTGCCACCGGAGCCCGACATGGGACAGGGGGGAACACCGGGGAGCTGTTTTTT
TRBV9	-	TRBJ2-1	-	CASSVEGVYSSNEQFF	TGTGCCAGCAGCGTCGAAGGGGTGTACTCTAGCAATGAGCAGTTCTTC
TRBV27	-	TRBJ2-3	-	CASSFHRFRELYPTDTQYF	TGTGCCAGCAGTTTCCACCGTTTTCGCGAACTCTACCCCACAGATACGCAGTATTTT
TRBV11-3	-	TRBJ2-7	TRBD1	CASSLDPPGTGSYEQYF	TGTGCCAGCAGCTTAGACCCCCCCGGGACAGGCTCCTACGAGCAGTACTTC